This T cell receptor beta chain was retrieved from a study of multiple sclerosis patients with progressive multifocal leukoencephalopathy. Study findings and constraints: It is unclear whether the findings reflect JC virus infection or general immunocompromise.

Concerning this clone: Its antigen is still unknown.

Germline V gene sequence: CDR1 SGHTA, CDR2 FQGTGA. This CDR3 is built from 13 residues. The ends lost 2 bases at V and 7 bases at J; junction bases unmatched: 1. Time point of the sample: before natalizumab initiation. Some clones are missing from TCRdb's copy, which holds only in-frame ones; the method was immunoSEQ multiplex PCR. This sample yields some 30,000 clones, of which about 89% are seen a single time; about 1.5% belongs to the top ten. The sequence came from a human donor with multiple sclerosis. Source material: PBMCs. The gene calls are TRBV7-3 and TRBJ1-1; TRBD1 agrees at 10 bases. The DNA of the CDR3 is TGTGCCAGCAGCTTAGGGACAGGGGTTGAAGCTTTCTTT. Residues: CASSLGTGVEAFF.